This T cell receptor (beta chain) appears in the sequencing data of a study of T cell responses to AZD1222 COVID-19 vaccine (dated by TCRdb to the early 2020s). Describing the broader study: AZD1222 recipients whose second dose came at about 4 weeks and those whose second dose came at about 12 weeks were combined into one group, since spike-specific TCR depth and breadth did not differ between the two schedules. A total of more than 230 trial participants underwent TCR sequencing, of whom around 200 received two doses of AZD1222 and some 26 received two doses of the MenACWY control vaccine. Trial participants were enrolled into age subgroups of 18-55, 56-69 and 70-plus years, which contained about 150, 28 and 57 TCR-sequenced participants, respectively.

In the germline V gene (reference sequence), CDR1 corresponds to MNHEY and CDR2 to SMNVEV. The germline V and J ends show losses of 3 bases and 9 bases respectively, and no gene match explains 13 bases of the junction. Including cysteine and phenylalanine, the CDR3 has 16 amino acids. Only the CDR3 portion is preserved as DNA: 48 bases, with reading frame beginning at the first base. In the case of this clone: Its cognate antigen has yet to be identified. Per-nucleotide qualities are absent, and no much larger clonotype sits a single base away.

The sample's time point, from its label and the paper: baseline before first vaccination. Samples from vaccinated people were obtained from the UK trials COV001 and COV002, which included a single-blind randomized controlled phase 2/3 trial of AZD1222 (ChAdOx1 nCoV-19) in healthy adults. For TCRbeta chain sequencing, PBMC samples were collected from trial participants at day 0 and at day 28 after the second dose. What the authors observed across the whole study: Because no day 14 peak-response samples were available, the repertoires could be characterized only after the peak T cell response. CD4 TCRs associated with the vaccine covered the entire spike protein, and the dominant responses were in regions 160-218 and 743-854. Most participants were white British and females outnumbered males, and the authors suggested that clonal diversity may have been underestimated. Conclusions about previously exposed vaccinees were limited because only six or seven AZD1222 recipients were SARS-CoV-2 seropositive at baseline. In the small 56-69-year group, the increase in depth fell short of significance, most likely because of low power. Reportedly, close to half of the unique spike-specific TCRs recognized epitopes lying outside the regions that are mutated in the B.1.351 and B.1.1.7 variants. Spike-specific TCR breadth and depth rose significantly after two AZD1222 doses compared with day 0 and with MenACWY recipients.

The CDR3 regions of human TCRbeta chains were analyzed by immunosequencing. Per the source publication's procedure: TCRs in the repertoires were matched against a reference library of SARS-CoV-2-specific TCRs that had been generated with the MIRA antigen-specificity platform. Breadth was defined as the fraction of unique TCRs that were SARS-CoV-2-associated. Depth was defined as the fraction of total T cells that were SARS-CoV-2-associated. Using the MIRA data, every spike-specific TCR was mapped to the spike region that the TCR reacted to and assigned to either a CD4 or a CD8 class. Log10-transformed breadth and depth values were compared by one-way ANOVA with Sidak's multiple comparisons tests. The clones in this table, taken by TCRdb from immuneACCESS, are in-frame only. Not every clone is retained; where verified, under half of the shortfall comes from an unresolved V gene, and the cause of the rest is unknown. V and J calls and clone size are given by that table; D and trimming were obtained from the DNA. This sample lists 110,000 to 150,000 clones; just over 90% were detected once. Approximately 2% of the sample is taken by the ten largest.

The TCR originated in an adult in good health. The V gene is TRBV27 and the J gene is TRBJ2-1, with 8 central nucleotides matching TRBD2. The material sequenced was peripheral blood, taken on day 0 of AZD1222 vaccination. The DNA sequence is given as TGTGCCAGCAGTTTCTGGGGGACTAGATTTAACGGTGAGCAGTTCTTC. Its amino acids are CASSFWGTRFNGEQFF.